This TCR beta chain was recovered during a study of blood T cell repertoires in COVID-19. Overall study context: Collection of acute and convalescent COVID-19 samples took place in the United States, Italy and Spain.

Authors' data handling: Reference gene primer amplification gave estimated nucleated cell counts. Here immunoSEQ multiplex PCR was the method, and the copy in TCRdb shows in-frame clones only, minus some. D and trimming come from the DNA, and the V and J calls and clone size come from that table. The sample lists approximately 97,000 clones; around nine tenths were seen once. The germline gives CDR1 SGHRS, CDR2 YFSETQ. The CDR3 extends over 13 amino acids. V was clipped by 6 bases and J by 2 bases, with 11 bases between them. V usage is TRBV5-1 and J usage is TRBJ2-5; possible D gene TRBD2, 5 bases. Sequenced sample: peripheral blood. The receptor comes from a man aged 55 to 69 with acute or convalescent COVID-19. The CDR3, as DNA: TGCGCCAGCAAGAAAGCGGAACAAGAGACCCAGTACTTC. Residues: CASKKAEQETQYF.